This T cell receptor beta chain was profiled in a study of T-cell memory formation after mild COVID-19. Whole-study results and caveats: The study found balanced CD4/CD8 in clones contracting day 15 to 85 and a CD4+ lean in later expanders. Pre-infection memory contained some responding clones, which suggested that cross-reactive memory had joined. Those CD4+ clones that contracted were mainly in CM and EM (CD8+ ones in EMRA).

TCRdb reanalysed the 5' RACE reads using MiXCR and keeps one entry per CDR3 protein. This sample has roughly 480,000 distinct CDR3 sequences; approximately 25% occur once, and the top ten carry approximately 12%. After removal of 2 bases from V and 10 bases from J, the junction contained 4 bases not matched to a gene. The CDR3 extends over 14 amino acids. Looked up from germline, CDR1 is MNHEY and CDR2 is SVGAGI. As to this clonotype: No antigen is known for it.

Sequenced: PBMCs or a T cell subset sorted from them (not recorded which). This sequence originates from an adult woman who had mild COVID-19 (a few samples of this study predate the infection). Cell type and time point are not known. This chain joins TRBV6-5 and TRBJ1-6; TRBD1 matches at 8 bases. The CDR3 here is CASSYGQGGSPLHF. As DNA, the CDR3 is TGTGCCAGCAGTTACGGACAGGGAGGGTCACCCCTCCACTTT.